This entry concerns a single T cell receptor (beta chain). Its antigen is unidentified. TCRdb independently ran MiXCR on the RT-PCR reads; one entry per CDR3 protein. The data contain 700,000 to 900,000 distinct CDR3 sequences, 20% to 25% of them singletons. This specimen comes from a study of response to subunit inactivated influenza vaccine. Study-wide findings and caveats: The authors proposed limited new T cell recruitment per seasonal influenza vaccination.

V lost 6 bases to trimming and J lost 10 bases, with 12 bases between them. Per the germline V gene, CDR1 is MNHEY and CDR2 is SVGEGT. The CDR3 has 11 amino acids. The receptor comes from a man between 50 and 59 years old who received an inactivated influenza vaccine. The source was PBMCs from blood, collected 5 days after vaccination. The chain carries TRBV6-2 or TRBV6-3 and TRBJ1-1; no reliable D call. The CDR3 DNA sequence: TGTGCCAGCAGCGGTATACAAGGAGCTTTCTTT. It specifies CASSGIQGAFF.